This T cell receptor (beta chain) was sequenced during a study of CD8+ T cells in alopecia areata. cDNA reverse transcribed from extracted RNA served as the sequencing template. Here immunoSEQ multiplex PCR was the method, and the copy in TCRdb shows in-frame clones only, minus some. Seen here are 120,000 or so clones, around 50% observed once, and the top ten hold approximately 10%. Notes on the study in general: Scalp samples also contribute reads from the resident alphabeta T cells found in normal skin. Clonality exceeded that of normal scalp in lesional scalp, most notably in alopecia totalis/universalis.

A note on this clone: Its antigen remains unidentified.

The investigators collected lesional scalp punch biopsies and peripheral blood from alopecia areata patients. CD4+ and CD8+ T cells were sorted from PBMCs. The germline CDR1 and CDR2 sequences are MNHNY and SVGAGI (reference sequence). This CDR3 has 15 residues. V lost 0 bases and J 3 bases, leaving 11 bases between the germline ends. The V gene is TRBV6-6, the J gene TRBJ1-1; D gene ambiguous. The sequence was obtained from a human donor with alopecia areata. Sample: NKG2D-low CD8+ T cells sorted from blood. The CDR3 here is CASSYSVALHTEAFF. DNA of the CDR3: TGTGCCAGCAGTTACTCGGTCGCCCTTCACACTGAAGCTTTCTTT.